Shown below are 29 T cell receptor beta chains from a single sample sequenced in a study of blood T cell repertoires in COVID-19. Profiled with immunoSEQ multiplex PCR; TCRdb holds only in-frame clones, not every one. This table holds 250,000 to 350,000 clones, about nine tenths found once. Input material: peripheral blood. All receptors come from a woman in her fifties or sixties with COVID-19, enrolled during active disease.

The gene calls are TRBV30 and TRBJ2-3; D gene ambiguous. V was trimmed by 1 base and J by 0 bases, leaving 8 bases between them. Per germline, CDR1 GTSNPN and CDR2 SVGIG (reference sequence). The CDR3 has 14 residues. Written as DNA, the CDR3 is TGTGCCTGGAGTGCCGGTTCTAGCACAGATACGCAGTATTTT. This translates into CAWSAGSSTDTQYF.

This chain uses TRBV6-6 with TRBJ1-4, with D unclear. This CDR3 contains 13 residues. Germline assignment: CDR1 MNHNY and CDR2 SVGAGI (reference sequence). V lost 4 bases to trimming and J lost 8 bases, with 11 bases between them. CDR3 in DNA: TGTGCCAGCAGTTTTTTGGGAGGAGAAAAACTGTTTTTT. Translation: CASSFLGGEKLFF.

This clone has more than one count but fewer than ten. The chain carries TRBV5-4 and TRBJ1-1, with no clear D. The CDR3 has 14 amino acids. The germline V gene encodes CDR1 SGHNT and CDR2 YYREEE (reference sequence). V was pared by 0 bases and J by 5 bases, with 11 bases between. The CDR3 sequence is CASSLGFRETEAFF. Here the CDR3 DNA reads TGTGCCAGCAGCTTGGGTTTTAGGGAGACTGAAGCTTTCTTT.

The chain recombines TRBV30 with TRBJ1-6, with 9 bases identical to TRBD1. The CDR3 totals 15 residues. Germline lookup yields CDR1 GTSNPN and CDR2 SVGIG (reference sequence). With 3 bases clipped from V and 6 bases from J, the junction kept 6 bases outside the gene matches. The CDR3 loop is CAWRGTGTGNSPLHF. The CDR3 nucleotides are TGTGCCTGGAGGGGGACAGGGACGGGTAATTCACCCCTCCACTTT. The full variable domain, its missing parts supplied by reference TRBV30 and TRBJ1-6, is SQTIHQWPATLVQPVGSPLSLECTVEGTSNPNLYWYRQAAGRGLQLLFYSVGIGQISSEVPQNLSASRPQDRQFILSSKKLLLSDSGFYLCAWRGTGTGNSPLHFGNGTRLTVT.

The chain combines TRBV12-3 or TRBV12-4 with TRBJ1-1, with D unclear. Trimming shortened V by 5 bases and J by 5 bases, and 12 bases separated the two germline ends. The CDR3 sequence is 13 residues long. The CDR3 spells CASSPRGVTEAFF. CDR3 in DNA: TGTGCCAGCAGTCCCCGCGGGGTAACTGAAGCTTTCTTT.

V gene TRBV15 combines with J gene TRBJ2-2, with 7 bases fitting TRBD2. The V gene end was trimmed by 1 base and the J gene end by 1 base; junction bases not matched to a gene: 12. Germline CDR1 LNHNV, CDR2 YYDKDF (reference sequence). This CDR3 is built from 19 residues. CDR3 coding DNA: TGTGCCACCAGCAGAGTGGGCTGGGCTAGCGGAGGGAACACCGGGGAGCTGTTTTTT. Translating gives CATSRVGWASGGNTGELFF.

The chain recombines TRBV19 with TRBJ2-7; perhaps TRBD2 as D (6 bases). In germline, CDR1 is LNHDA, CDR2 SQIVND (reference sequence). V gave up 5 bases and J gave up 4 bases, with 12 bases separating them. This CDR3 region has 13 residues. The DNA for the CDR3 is TGTGCCAGTAGTCCGGGACTCAATTACGAGCAGTACTTC. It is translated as CASSPGLNYEQYF.

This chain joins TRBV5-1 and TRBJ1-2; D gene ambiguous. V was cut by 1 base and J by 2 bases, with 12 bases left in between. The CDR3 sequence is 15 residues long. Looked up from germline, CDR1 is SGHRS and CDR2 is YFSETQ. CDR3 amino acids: CASSLSAASNYGYTF. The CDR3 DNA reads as TGCGCCAGCAGCTTGAGTGCGGCATCGAACTATGGCTACACCTTC. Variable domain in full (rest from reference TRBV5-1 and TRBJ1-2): KAGVTQTPRYLIKTRGQQVTLSCSPISGHRSVSWYQQTPGQGLQFLFEYFSETQRNKGNFPGRFSGRQFSNSRSEMNVSTLELGDSALYLCASSLSAASNYGYTFGSGTRLTVV.

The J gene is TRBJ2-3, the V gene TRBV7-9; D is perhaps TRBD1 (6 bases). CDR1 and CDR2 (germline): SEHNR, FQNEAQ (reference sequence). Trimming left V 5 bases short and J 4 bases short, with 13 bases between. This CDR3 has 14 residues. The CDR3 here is CASSLQGGADTQYF. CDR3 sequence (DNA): TGTGCCAGCAGCCTACAGGGTGGGGCAGATACGCAGTATTTT.

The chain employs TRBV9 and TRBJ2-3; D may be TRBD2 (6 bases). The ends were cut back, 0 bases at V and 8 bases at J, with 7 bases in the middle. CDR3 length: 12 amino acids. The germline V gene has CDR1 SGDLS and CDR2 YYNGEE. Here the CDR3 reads CASSVEGGTQYF. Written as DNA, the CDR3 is TGTGCCAGCAGCGTAGAGGGAGGTACGCAGTATTTT.

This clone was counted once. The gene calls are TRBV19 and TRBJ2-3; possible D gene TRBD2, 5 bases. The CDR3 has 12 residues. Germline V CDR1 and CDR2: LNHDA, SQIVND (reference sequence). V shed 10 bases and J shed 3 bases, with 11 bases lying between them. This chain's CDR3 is CATADSTDTQYF. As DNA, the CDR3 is TGTGCCACCGCGGACTCAACAGATACGCAGTATTTT.

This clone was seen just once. The CDR3 reads CASTEGTSYNYGYTF. The DNA for the CDR3 is TGTGCCAGCACCGAGGGGACATCCTATAACTATGGCTACACCTTC. This chain links TRBV5-6 with TRBJ1-2, with a possible D match to TRBD1 (6 bases). The CDR3 covers 15 residues. Trimming stripped 6 bases from V and 1 base from J, with 16 bases between. Per germline, CDR1 SGHDT and CDR2 YYEEEE.

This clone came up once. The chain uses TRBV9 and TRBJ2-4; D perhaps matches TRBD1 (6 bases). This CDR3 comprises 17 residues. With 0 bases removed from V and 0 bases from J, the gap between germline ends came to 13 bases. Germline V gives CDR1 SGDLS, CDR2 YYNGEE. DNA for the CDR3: TGTGCCAGCAGCGTAGATGGGACATTTCCAGCCAAAAACATTCAGTACTTC. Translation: CASSVDGTFPAKNIQYF.

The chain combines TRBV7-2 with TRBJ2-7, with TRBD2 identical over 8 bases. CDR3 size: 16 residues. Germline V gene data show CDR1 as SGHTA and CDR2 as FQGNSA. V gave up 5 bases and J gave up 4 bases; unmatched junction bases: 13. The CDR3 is CASSPQTGGGIYEQYF. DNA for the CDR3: TGTGCCAGCAGCCCCCAGACAGGCGGGGGGATTTACGAGCAGTACTTC.

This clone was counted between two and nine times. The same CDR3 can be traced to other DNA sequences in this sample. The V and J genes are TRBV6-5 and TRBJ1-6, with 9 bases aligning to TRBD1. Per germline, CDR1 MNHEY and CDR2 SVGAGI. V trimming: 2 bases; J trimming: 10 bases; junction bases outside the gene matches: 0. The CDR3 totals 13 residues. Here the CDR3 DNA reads TGTGCCAGCAGTTACGGACAGGGGTCACCCCTCCACTTT. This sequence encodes CASSYGQGSPLHF.

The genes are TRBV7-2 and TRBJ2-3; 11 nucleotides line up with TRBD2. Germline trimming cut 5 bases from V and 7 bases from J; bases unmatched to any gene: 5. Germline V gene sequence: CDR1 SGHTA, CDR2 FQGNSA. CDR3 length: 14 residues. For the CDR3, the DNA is TGTGCCAGCAGCCCGACTAGCGGGGATTATACGCAGTATTTT. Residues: CASSPTSGDYTQYF.

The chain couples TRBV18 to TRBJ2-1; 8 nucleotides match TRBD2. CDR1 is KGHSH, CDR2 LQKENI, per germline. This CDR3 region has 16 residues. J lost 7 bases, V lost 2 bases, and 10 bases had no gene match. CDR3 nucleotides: TGTGCCAGCTCACCAAACGTAGCGGGATATCGTAATGAGCAGTTCTTC. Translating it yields CASSPNVAGYRNEQFF. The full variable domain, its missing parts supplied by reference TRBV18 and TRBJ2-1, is NAGVMQNPRHLVRRRGQEARLRCSPMKGHSHVYWYRQLPEEGLKFMVYLQKENIIDESGMPKERFSAEFPKEGPSILRIQQVVRGDSAAYFCASSPNVAGYRNEQFFGPGTRLTVL.

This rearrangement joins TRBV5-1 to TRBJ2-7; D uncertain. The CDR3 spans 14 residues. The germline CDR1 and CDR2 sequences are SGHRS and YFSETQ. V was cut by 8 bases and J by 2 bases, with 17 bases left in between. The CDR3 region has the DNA TGCGCCAGTTCGAACCGCGGCGGAGCCTACGAGCAGTACTTC. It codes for CASSNRGGAYEQYF.

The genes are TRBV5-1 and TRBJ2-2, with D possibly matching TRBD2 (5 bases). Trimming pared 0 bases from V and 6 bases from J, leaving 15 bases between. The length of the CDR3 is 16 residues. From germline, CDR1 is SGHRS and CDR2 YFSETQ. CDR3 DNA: TGCGCCAGCAGCTTGGGAGGGTCTGTTAGGCCCGGGGAGCTGTTTTTT. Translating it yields CASSLGGSVRPGELFF. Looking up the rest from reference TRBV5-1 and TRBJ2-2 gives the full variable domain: KAGVTQTPRYLIKTRGQQVTLSCSPISGHRSVSWYQQTPGQGLQFLFEYFSETQRNKGNFPGRFSGRQFSNSRSEMNVSTLELGDSALYLCASSLGGSVRPGELFFGEGSRLTVL.

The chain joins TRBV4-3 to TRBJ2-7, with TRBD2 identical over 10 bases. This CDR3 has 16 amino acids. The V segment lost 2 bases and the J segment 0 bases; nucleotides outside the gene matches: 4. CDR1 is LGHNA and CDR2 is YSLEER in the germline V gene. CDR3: CASSQSSGSGSYEQYF. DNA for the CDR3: TGCGCCAGCAGCCAATCTAGCGGGAGCGGCTCCTACGAGCAGTACTTC.

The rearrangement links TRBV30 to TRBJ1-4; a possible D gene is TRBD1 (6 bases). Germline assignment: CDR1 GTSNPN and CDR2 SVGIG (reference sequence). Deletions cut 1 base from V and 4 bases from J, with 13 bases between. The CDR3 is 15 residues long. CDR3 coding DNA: TGTGCCTGGAGTGCCGGACAGCGCTTTAATGAAAAACTGTTTTTT. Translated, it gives CAWSAGQRFNEKLFF. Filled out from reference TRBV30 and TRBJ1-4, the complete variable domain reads SQTIHQWPATLVQPVGSPLSLECTVEGTSNPNLYWYRQAAGRGLQLLFYSVGIGQISSEVPQNLSASRPQDRQFILSSKKLLLSDSGFYLCAWSAGQRFNEKLFFGSGTQLSVL.

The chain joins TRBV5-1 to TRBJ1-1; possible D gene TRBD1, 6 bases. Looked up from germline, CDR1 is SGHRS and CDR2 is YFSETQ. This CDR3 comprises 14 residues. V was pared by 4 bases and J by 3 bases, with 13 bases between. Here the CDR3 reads CASSRAGADTEAFF. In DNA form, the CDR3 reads TGCGCCAGCAGCCGAGCGGGGGCGGACACTGAAGCTTTCTTT.

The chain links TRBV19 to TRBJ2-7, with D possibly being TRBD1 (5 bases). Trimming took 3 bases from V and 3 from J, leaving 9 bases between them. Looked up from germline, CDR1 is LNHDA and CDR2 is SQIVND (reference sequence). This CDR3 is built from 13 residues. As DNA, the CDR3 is TGTGCCAGTAGTATGCAGGGATACTACGAGCAGTACTTC. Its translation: CASSMQGYYEQYF.

For the CDR3, the DNA is TGTGCCAGCAGCTTGGGGACAGGGAACACTGAAGCTTTCTTT. Translated, it gives CASSLGTGNTEAFF. This chain connects TRBV5-4 to TRBJ1-1, with 7 bases lining up with TRBD1. Trimming removed 0 bases from V and 1 base from J; junction bases left unmatched: 0. CDR3 length: 14 residues. Germline-derived CDR1 and CDR2 are SGHNT and YYREEE (reference sequence).

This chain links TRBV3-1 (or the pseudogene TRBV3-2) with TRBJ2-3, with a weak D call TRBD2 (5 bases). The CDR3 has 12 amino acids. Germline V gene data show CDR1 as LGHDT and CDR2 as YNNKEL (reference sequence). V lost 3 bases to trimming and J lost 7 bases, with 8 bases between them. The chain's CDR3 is CASSQPGNTQYF. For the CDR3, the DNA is TGTGCCAGCAGCCAGCCCGGGAATACGCAGTATTTT.

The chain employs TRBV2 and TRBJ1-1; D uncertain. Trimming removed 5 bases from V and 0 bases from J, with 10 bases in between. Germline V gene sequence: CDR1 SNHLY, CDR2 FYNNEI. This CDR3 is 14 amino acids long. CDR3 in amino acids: CASSINTLNTEAFF. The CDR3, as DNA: TGTGCCAGCAGTATTAACACCCTGAACACTGAAGCTTTCTTT.

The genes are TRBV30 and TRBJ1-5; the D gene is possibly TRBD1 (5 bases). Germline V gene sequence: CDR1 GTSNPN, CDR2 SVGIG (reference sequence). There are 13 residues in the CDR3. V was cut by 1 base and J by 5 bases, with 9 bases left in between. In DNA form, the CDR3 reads TGTGCCTGGAGTGATGGAGGGGATCAGCCCCAGCATTTT. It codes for CAWSDGGDQPQHF.

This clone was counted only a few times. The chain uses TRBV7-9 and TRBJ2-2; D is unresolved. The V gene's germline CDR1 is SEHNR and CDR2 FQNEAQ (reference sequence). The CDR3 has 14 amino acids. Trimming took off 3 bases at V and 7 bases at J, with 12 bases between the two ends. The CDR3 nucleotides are TGTGCCAGCAGCTTCGCGGCCCTGGGCGGGGAGCTGTTTTTT. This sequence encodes CASSFAALGGELFF.

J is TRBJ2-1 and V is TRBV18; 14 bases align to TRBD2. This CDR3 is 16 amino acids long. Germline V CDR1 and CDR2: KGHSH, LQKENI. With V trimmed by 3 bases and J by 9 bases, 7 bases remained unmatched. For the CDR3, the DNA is TGTGCCAGCTCACCCCGACTAGCGGGAGGGCCGGGTGAGCAGTTCTTC. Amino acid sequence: CASSPRLAGGPGEQFF.